A single sample is the source of the 2 T cell receptor beta chains below, sequenced in a study of Ad26.COV2.S vaccination and SARS-CoV-2 variants. Some clones are missing from TCRdb's copy, which holds only in-frame ones; the method was immunoSEQ multiplex PCR. The sample yields about 480,000 clones, 70% to 90% seen once. The treatment: 15 to 20 received Ad26.COV2.S at low or high dose, single or two shots; about 5 received placebo; per-sample allocation not given. Day 63 following the first vaccine or placebo injection was when the samples were taken. Sequencing used peripheral blood, obtained in a trial of Ad26.COV2.S vaccine versus placebo. The receptors here all came from a person between 18 and 65 years old who received the Ad26.COV2.S COVID-19 vaccine or a placebo.

As regards this clone: In the same sample, other DNA sequences code for this CDR3. The J gene is TRBJ2-5, the V gene TRBV7-2; D is unclear. In germline, CDR1 is SGHTA, CDR2 FQGNSA. Trimming removed 0 bases from V and 5 bases from J, with 1 base in between. This CDR3 comprises 11 residues. CDR3 sequence (DNA): TGTGCCAGCAGCTTAGCCGAGACCCAGTACTTC. This sequence encodes CASSLAETQYF.

Comments on this clone: A clone one base away is much larger, so this may be a read error. The chain carries TRBV6-1 and TRBJ2-1, with TRBD2 matching 10 bases. Germline V gene sequence: CDR1 MNHNS, CDR2 SASEGT. The V gene end was trimmed by 3 bases and the J gene end by 4 bases; junction bases not matched to a gene: 3. CDR3 length: 15 residues. CDR3 nucleotide sequence: TGTGCCAGCAGTGATGCTAGCGGGAGTTACAATGAGCAGTTCTTC. Protein sequence: CASSDASGSYNEQFF.